These T cell receptor beta chains were read from a single sample in a study of Siglec-9 on CD8 T cells in melanoma. Clones were read by immunoSEQ multiplex PCR, and TCRdb kept only the in-frame ones, dropping some. This table holds about 36,000 clones, 65% to 85% found once. The sequenced material came from Siglec-9- CD8+ T cells sorted from blood. The source of these receptors is a human donor in good health. Both conserved end residues are part of each CDR3. The D gene is left open where the match is weak. Size values are once, few and many counts, or a class for expanded clones, and some rows have none.

d_call,v_call,clone_size,j_call,cdr3_nt,cdr3_aa
NA,TRBV6-4,NA,TRBJ2-4,TGTGCCAGCAGGGAAGGAATAGCCAAAAACATTCAGTACTTC,CASREGIAKNIQYF
NA,TRBV7-9,NA,TRBJ1-1,TGTGCCAGCAGCGGGGGGAGGACTGAAGCTTTCTTT,CASSGGRTEAFF
TRBD1,TRBV30,NA,TRBJ1-5,TGTGCCTGGAGTGTAGGACAGGGGGTTCAGCCCCAGCATTTT,CAWSVGQGVQPQHF
NA,TRBV28,NA,TRBJ1-2,TGTGCCAGCAGTTTCGCCGGGACAAAGTATAGTCGCTACACCTTC,CASSFAGTKYSRYTF
NA,TRBV7-8,NA,TRBJ2-3,TGTGCCAGCAGCTTATCCTACAGGAAAAGGGAAGATACGCAGTATTTT,CASSLSYRKREDTQYF
NA,TRBV10-2,NA,TRBJ1-1,TGCGCCAGCAAGGGGAGGGGGAGGACTGAAGCTTTCTTT,CASKGRGRTEAFF
TRBD1,TRBV5-4,NA,TRBJ2-6,TGTGCCAGCAGCTTGGAGCCGACAGGGACATTGTCTGGGGCCAACGTCCTGACTTTC,CASSLEPTGTLSGANVLTF
NA,TRBV27,NA,TRBJ2-7,TGTGCCAGCAGGTCCTCCTACGAGCAGTACTTC,CASRSSYEQYF
TRBD2,TRBV7-3,NA,TRBJ2-1,TGTGCCAGCAGCTTACTAGCGGGAACCTACAATGAGCAGTTCTTC,CASSLLAGTYNEQFF
NA,TRBV14,once,TRBJ1-4,TGTGCCAGCAGCTCGAGGACGGATCCCCGGGGGGGTGAAAAACTGTTTTTT,CASSSRTDPRGGEKLFF
NA,TRBV9,NA,TRBJ2-1,TGTGCCAGCAGCGTAGAAGGCGGATACTACAATGAGCAGTTCTTC,CASSVEGGYYNEQFF
NA,TRBV5-6,NA,TRBJ2-7,TGTGCCAGCAGCTTTATACAGTCCCCTTCCTACGAGCAGTACTTC,CASSFIQSPSYEQYF
TRBD2,TRBV11-3,NA,TRBJ2-1,TGTGCCAGCAGCCAACCGGGACTAGCGGGCCAAGAGCAGTTCTTC,CASSQPGLAGQEQFF
TRBD1,TRBV7-9,once,TRBJ2-5,TGTGCCAGCAGCCTCCCGGGGACAGGGCTGGAGACCCAGTACTTC,CASSLPGTGLETQYF
NA,TRBV7-9,NA,TRBJ2-1,TGTGCCAGCAGCTGGACGGATCGCGAGTACAATGAGCAGTTCTTC,CASSWTDREYNEQFF
TRBD2,TRBV10-3,NA,TRBJ2-5,TGTGCCATCAGTGAGTACCGCGGGACTAGCGGGAAGGAGACCCAGTACTTC,CAISEYRGTSGKETQYF
NA,TRBV6-1,NA,TRBJ1-5,TGTGCCAGCAGTGAGTGGCAGCATATTCAAAATAGCAATCAGCCCCAGCATTTT,CASSEWQHIQNSNQPQHF
TRBD1,TRBV27,NA,TRBJ2-7,TGTGCCAGCGGAACCAGGGGGTTCTACGAGCAGTACTTC,CASGTRGFYEQYF
TRBD1,TRBV28,NA,TRBJ1-2,TGTGCCAGCAGTTCGCCGACAGGGGTGGATGGCTACACCTTC,CASSSPTGVDGYTF
NA,TRBV7-9,NA,TRBJ2-3,TGTGCCAGCAGCTTAGAAGTAGGGCAGGGCCTGGATACGCAGTATTTT,CASSLEVGQGLDTQYF
NA,TRBV27,NA,TRBJ2-1,TGTGCCAGCAGTTTATCGGGTGCAGCAGAGCAGTTCTTC,CASSLSGAAEQFF
NA,TRBV19,NA,TRBJ2-3,TGTGCCAGTAGTAATCAGGGCCCAGATACGCAGTATTTT,CASSNQGPDTQYF
NA,TRBV29-1,NA,TRBJ2-4,TGCAGCGTTGAGCAGGAAGCCAAAAACATTCAGTACTTC,CSVEQEAKNIQYF
TRBD2,TRBV10-3,NA,TRBJ2-2,TGTGCCATCAGTCGCCCCGGGGGGGAGAGGGCCGGGGAGCTGTTTTTT,CAISRPGGERAGELFF
TRBD2,TRBV6-4,NA,TRBJ2-3,TGTGCCAGCAGTGACGGTGGCGGGGGGGCGACAGATACGCAGTATTTT,CASSDGGGGATDTQYF
TRBD1,TRBV11-2,few,TRBJ1-2,TGTGCCAGCAGCCTACAGGGGAGTGGCTACACCTTC,CASSLQGSGYTF
NA,TRBV19,NA,TRBJ1-4,TGTGCCAGTAGTACATATTCCGACAGTAATGAAAAACTGTTTTTT,CASSTYSDSNEKLFF
TRBD1,TRBV13,NA,TRBJ1-1,TGTGCCAGCAGCTTAGGTTCAGGGGGCACTGAAGCTTTCTTT,CASSLGSGGTEAFF
TRBD1,TRBV6-5,NA,TRBJ1-4,TGTGCCAGCAAGGACAGGGATGAAAAACTGTTTTTT,CASKDRDEKLFF
TRBD2,TRBV28,once,TRBJ2-3,TGTGCCAGCAGCCCTCGGACTAGCGCGTCTCTCACAGATACGCAGTATTTT,CASSPRTSASLTDTQYF
NA,TRBV6-5,NA,TRBJ1-5,TGTGCCAGCAGACAGACAGCTAATAGCAATCAGCCCCAGCATTTT,CASRQTANSNQPQHF
NA,TRBV7-8,NA,TRBJ1-2,TGTGCCAGCAGCTTAGCAGGCATCCACTATGGCTACACCTTC,CASSLAGIHYGYTF